This passage covers 22 T cell receptor beta chains from one sample sequenced in a study of control samples from healthy donors and cancer patients. The assay was immunoSEQ multiplex PCR, and TCRdb's table has in-frame clones only and misses some. The sample has tens of thousands of clones, around 96% seen once. Source material: blood. These TCRs come from a woman in her late teens or twenties in good health.

The CDR3 here is CASSMTGVDGYTF. The DNA of the CDR3 is TGTGCCAGTAGCATGACAGGGGTAGATGGCTACACCTTC. V gene TRBV19 combines with J gene TRBJ1-2; the match to TRBD1 covers 8 bases. Per germline, CDR1 LNHDA and CDR2 SQIVND (reference sequence). The CDR3 runs to 13 residues. With V trimmed by 6 bases and J by 6 bases, 6 bases remained unmatched.

This chain's CDR3 is CASSPRDGALRDYGYTF. Written as DNA, the CDR3 is TGCGCCAGCAGCCCCCGGGACGGTGCCCTTAGGGACTATGGCTACACCTTC. The V gene is TRBV4-1, the J gene TRBJ1-2, with a tentative D call TRBD1 (5 bases). Trimming removed 4 bases at V and 3 bases at J, with 21 bases between. The CDR3 runs 17 residues. Germline CDR1 and CDR2: MGHRA and YSYEKL.

In DNA, the CDR3 is TGTGCCAGCAGTGAACACAAGGGGCTAGAGCTGTTTTTT. Its protein is CASSEHKGLELFF. V gene TRBV6-1 combines with J gene TRBJ2-2, with a tentative D call TRBD1 (5 bases). CDR3 length equals 13 residues. V gave up 2 bases and J gave up 11 bases, with 12 bases separating them. In germline, CDR1 is MNHNS, CDR2 SASEGT.

The rearrangement uses TRBV10-1 and TRBJ1-1; 7 nucleotides agree with TRBD1. Germline-derived CDR1 and CDR2 are WNHNN and SYGVQD (reference sequence). The CDR3 is 14 amino acids. The trim removed 6 bases at V and 7 bases at J, leaving 11 bases unmatched. The CDR3 spells CASSFATTGDEAFF. CDR3 coding DNA: TGCGCCAGCAGCTTCGCAACTACAGGGGATGAAGCTTTCTTT.

The rearrangement uses TRBV5-6 and TRBJ1-6; D is possibly TRBD1 (5 bases). This CDR3 spans 14 amino acids. Looked up from germline, CDR1 is SGHDT and CDR2 is YYEEEE. V was cut by 6 bases and J by 9 bases, with 16 bases left in between. The CDR3 reads CASTRTGVGSPLHF. Written as DNA, the CDR3 is TGTGCCAGCACTAGAACGGGGGTTGGTTCACCCCTCCACTTT.

The gene calls are TRBV30 and TRBJ2-7; 9 nucleotides agree with TRBD2. V shed 0 bases, J shed 4 bases, and the junction held 7 bases outside the gene matches. Germline CDR1 GTSNPN, CDR2 SVGIG (reference sequence). This CDR3 is built from 15 residues. The CDR3 nucleotides are TGTGCCTGGAGTGTAATTGCGGGGGGGCGGTACGAGCAGTACTTC. Encoded protein: CAWSVIAGGRYEQYF.

The chain links TRBV30 to TRBJ2-3; D is undetermined. Trimming stripped 0 bases from V and 0 bases from J, with 10 bases between. The CDR3 has 15 amino acids. Germline V gene sequence: CDR1 GTSNPN, CDR2 SVGIG (reference sequence). In nucleotides, the CDR3 is TGTGCCTGGAGTGTAGGTGGTTCTAGCACAGATACGCAGTATTTT. Protein product: CAWSVGGSSTDTQYF.

This rearrangement joins TRBV7-2 to TRBJ2-2; D unresolved. CDR3 length: 14 amino acids. Trimming took off 4 bases at V and 7 bases at J, with 13 bases between the two ends. The germline V gene has CDR1 SGHTA and CDR2 FQGNSA. The CDR3 is CASSSGWVIGELFF. CDR3 DNA: TGTGCCAGCAGCTCAGGCTGGGTCATCGGGGAGCTGTTTTTT.

The chain joins TRBV30 to TRBJ2-7; D is possibly TRBD2 (5 bases). The CDR3 is made up of 11 amino acids. V dropped 8 bases and J dropped 3 bases, with 11 bases sitting between them. Germline V lookup: CDR1 GTSNPN, CDR2 SVGIG (reference sequence). This CDR3 reads CAGRDVYEQYF. DNA of the CDR3: TGTGCCGGCCGGGATGTCTACGAGCAGTACTTC.

The chain carries TRBV7-2 and TRBJ1-1, with D unclear. V was shortened by 2 bases and J by 0 bases, with 4 bases between the two germline ends. Germline V lookup: CDR1 SGHTA, CDR2 FQGNSA. This CDR3 spans 13 amino acids. The chain's CDR3 is CASSLTLNTEAFF. CDR3 in DNA: TGTGCCAGCAGCTTAACACTGAACACTGAAGCTTTCTTT.

This clone was seen only once. The chain uses TRBV9 and TRBJ1-1; 9 bases align to TRBD1. This CDR3 has 15 amino acids. V gave up 0 bases and J gave up 4 bases; unmatched junction bases: 4. Germline CDR1 and CDR2: SGDLS and YYNGEE. Here the CDR3 reads CASSVAETGGTEAFF. The CDR3 DNA sequence: TGTGCCAGCAGCGTAGCGGAGACAGGGGGCACTGAAGCTTTCTTT.

The chain is built from TRBV15 and TRBJ1-1; 7 bases fit TRBD1. The V gene's germline CDR1 is LNHNV and CDR2 YYDKDF (reference sequence). The CDR3 extends over 16 amino acids. V was pared by 5 bases and J by 2 bases, with 11 bases of the junction left unmatched. The CDR3 sequence is CATSPRGSRSNTEAFF. In DNA form, the CDR3 reads TGTGCCACCAGCCCCAGGGGGAGTAGAAGTAACACTGAAGCTTTCTTT.

This chain links TRBV6-1 with TRBJ1-2; 7 bases map to TRBD1. Germline V gives CDR1 MNHNS, CDR2 SASEGT. The CDR3 sequence is 15 residues long. Trimming cost V 1 base and J 2 bases; bases outside gene matches: 4. CDR3 nucleotide sequence: TGTGCCAGCAGTGAAGGCCCAGGGGGAAACTATGGCTACACCTTC. This codes for CASSEGPGGNYGYTF.

The chain combines TRBV6-5 with TRBJ2-1, with a possible D match to TRBD2 (6 bases). CDR3 length: 15 amino acids. V shed 5 bases and J shed 4 bases, with 15 bases lying between them. CDR1 and CDR2 (germline): MNHEY, SVGAGI. CDR3 sequence reads: CASSRGAGQYNEQFF. The CDR3 bases are TGTGCCAGCAGTCGCGGGGCAGGCCAATACAATGAGCAGTTCTTC.

The V gene is TRBV7-8, the J gene TRBJ1-1; 8 bases are shared with TRBD1. This CDR3 has 13 amino acids. The V and J ends lost 6 bases and 5 bases, in that order; junction bases with no gene match: 5. Germline V CDR1 and CDR2: SGHVS, FQNEAQ. For the CDR3, the DNA is TGTGCCAGCAGGGACAGGGTCGGAACTGAAGCTTTCTTT. This translates into CASRDRVGTEAFF. The variable domain in full, completed from reference TRBV7-8 and TRBJ1-1, reads GAGVSQSPRYKVAKRGQDVALRCDPISGHVSLFWYQQALGQGPEFLTYFQNEAQLDKSGLPSDRFFAERPEGSVSTLKIQRTQQEDSAVYLCASRDRVGTEAFFGQGTRLTVV.

The chain carries TRBV12-3 or TRBV12-4 and TRBJ2-3; TRBD2 might be the D (6 bases). Trimming stripped 3 bases from V and 3 bases from J, with 7 bases between. The CDR3 covers 13 residues. CDR3 DNA sequence: TGTGCCAGCAGTTTGGCGGGGACAGATACGCAGTATTTT. This translates into CASSLAGTDTQYF.

The rearrangement links TRBV9 to TRBJ2-6; a possible D gene is TRBD1 (6 bases). Per germline, CDR1 SGDLS and CDR2 YYNGEE. V lost 4 bases to trimming and J lost 0 bases, with 20 bases between them. The CDR3 extends over 19 amino acids. The CDR3 DNA sequence: TGTGCCAGCAGCCGTAGCTTACAGGGCCCCAGCTCTGGGGCCAACGTCCTGACTTTC. Translation gives CASSRSLQGPSSGANVLTF.

The V gene is TRBV6-1, the J gene TRBJ2-3; 8 positions match TRBD2. CDR3 length equals 16 residues. V trimming: 2 bases; J trimming: 5 bases; junction bases outside the gene matches: 9. Per the germline V gene, CDR1 is MNHNS and CDR2 is SASEGT. The CDR3 is CASSEKPGGGGDTQYF. CDR3 bases: TGTGCCAGCAGTGAAAAACCCGGGGGGGGAGGAGATACGCAGTATTTT.

This clone was observed once. This chain's CDR3 is CASSRLGAPYGYTF. The CDR3 region has the DNA TGTGCCAGCAGTAGACTAGGGGCCCCTTATGGCTACACCTTC. The rearrangement uses TRBV6-5 and TRBJ1-2, with D possibly matching TRBD1 (5 bases). CDR1 MNHEY and CDR2 SVGAGI come from the germline V gene. V was cut by 5 bases and J by 5 bases, with 15 bases left in between. The CDR3 spans 14 residues.

J is TRBJ1-5 and V is TRBV19; maybe TRBD1 (5 bases). V was clipped by 6 bases and J by 1 base, with 13 bases between them. The V gene's germline CDR1 is LNHDA and CDR2 SQIVND (reference sequence). The CDR3 has 15 amino acids. The CDR3 DNA reads as TGTGCCAGTAGAGCCGGGGAGGGGAGCAATCAGCCCCAGCATTTT. Its protein product is CASRAGEGSNQPQHF.

The rearrangement links TRBV19 to TRBJ1-1; possible D gene TRBD1, 5 bases. V was clipped by 9 bases and J by 5 bases, with 16 bases between them. Per the germline V gene, CDR1 is LNHDA and CDR2 is SQIVND (reference sequence). CDR3 length: 13 residues. CDR3 sequence reads: CASQEEGRTEAFF. The CDR3 region has the DNA TGTGCCAGCCAAGAGGAGGGGAGGACTGAAGCTTTCTTT. The whole variable domain, filled in from reference TRBV19 and TRBJ1-1, reads DGGITQSPKYLFRKEGQNVTLSCEQNLNHDAMYWYRQDPGQGLRLIYYSQIVNDFQKGDIAEGYSVSREKKESFPLTVTSAQKNPTAFYLCASQEEGRTEAFFGQGTRLTVV.

This chain connects TRBV30 to TRBJ1-3, with D possibly being TRBD1 (5 bases). Germline assignment: CDR1 GTSNPN and CDR2 SVGIG (reference sequence). This CDR3 contains 12 residues. The germline V and J ends were trimmed by 1 base and 4 bases, with 5 bases remaining between them. For the CDR3, the DNA is TGTGCCTGGAGTGGACAGGGAAACACCATATATTTT. Its protein product is CAWSGQGNTIYF.